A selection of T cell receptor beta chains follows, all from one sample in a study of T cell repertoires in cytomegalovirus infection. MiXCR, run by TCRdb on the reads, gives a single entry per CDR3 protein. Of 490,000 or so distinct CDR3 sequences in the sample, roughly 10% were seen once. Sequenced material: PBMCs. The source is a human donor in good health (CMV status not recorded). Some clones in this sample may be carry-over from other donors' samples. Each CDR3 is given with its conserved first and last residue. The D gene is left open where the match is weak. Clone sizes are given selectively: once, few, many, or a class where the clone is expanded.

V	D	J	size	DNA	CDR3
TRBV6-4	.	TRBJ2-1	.	TGTGCCAGCAGTCTCCGGATGTCGACCTACAATGAGCAGTTCTTC	CASSLRMSTYNEQFF
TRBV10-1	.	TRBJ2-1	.	TGCGCCAGCAGTGTATCCGGGGACAATGAGCAGTTCTTC	CASSVSGDNEQFF
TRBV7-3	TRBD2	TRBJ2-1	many	TGTGCCAGCAGCTTTAGCGGGGGGGCTTATGAGCAGTTCTTC	CASSFSGGAYEQFF
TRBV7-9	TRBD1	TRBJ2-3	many	TGTGCCAGCAGCTTGGGGCGACAGGGGGCGTTCACAGATACGCAGTATTTT	CASSLGRQGAFTDTQYF
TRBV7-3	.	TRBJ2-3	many	TGTGCCAGCAGTCTTGACTTAACCACAGATACGCAGTATTTT	CASSLDLTTDTQYF
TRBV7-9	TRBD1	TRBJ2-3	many	TGTGCCAGCAGCTTAGCTGGAGGACAGGGGTCAACGCAGTATTTT	CASSLAGGQGSTQYF
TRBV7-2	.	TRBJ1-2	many	TGTGCCAGCAGCTTTGGCGTCACCTCTAACTATGGCTACACCTTC	CASSFGVTSNYGYTF
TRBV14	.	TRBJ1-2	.	TGTGCCAGCAGCCACCTTAACTATGGCTACACCTTC	CASSHLNYGYTF
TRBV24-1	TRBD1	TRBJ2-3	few	TGTGCCACCAGTGACCCGCCCGGACAGGGGGCTTCTAGCACAGATACGCAGTATTTT	CATSDPPGQGASSTDTQYF
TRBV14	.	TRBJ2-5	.	TGTGCCAGCAGCCAAGATAGGGGACTGGGGGAAGAGACCCAGTACTTC	CASSQDRGLGEETQYF
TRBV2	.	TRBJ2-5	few	TGTGCCAGCAGTGTTAGCGACCAAGAGACCCAGTACTTC	CASSVSDQETQYF
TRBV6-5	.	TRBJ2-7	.	TGTGCCAGCAGCCTCCGGGTGGGGCATCCGCAGTACTTC	CASSLRVGHPQYF
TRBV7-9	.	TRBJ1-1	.	TGTGCCAGCAGCCATCAGCTGAACACTGAAGCTTTCTTT	CASSHQLNTEAFF
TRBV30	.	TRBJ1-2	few	TGTGCCTTGGGGGGACCTCTGGATATCTATGGCTACACCTTC	CALGGPLDIYGYTF
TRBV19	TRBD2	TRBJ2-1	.	TGTGCCAGTAGTTCCAGAGCGGGAGGGCCGGAAAGTGAGCAGTTCTTC	CASSSRAGGPESEQFF
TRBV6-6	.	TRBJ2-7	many	TGTGCCAGCAGTTACCGGGACTTCTACGAGCAGTACTTC	CASSYRDFYEQYF
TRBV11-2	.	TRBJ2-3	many	TGTGCCAGCGGCAGGGAAACGCGAGATACGCAGTATTTT	CASGRETRDTQYF
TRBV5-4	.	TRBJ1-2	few	TGTGCCAGCAGTTTTCAGGGAAACAACTATGGCTACACCTTC	CASSFQGNNYGYTF
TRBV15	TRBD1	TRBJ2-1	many	TGTGCCACCAGCTCCCGGGACAGGGGCTACAATGAGCAGTTCTTC	CATSSRDRGYNEQFF
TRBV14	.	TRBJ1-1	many	TGTGCCAGCAGCCAAGGAATCGGGACGTGGAGGGAGCACACTGAAGCTTTCTTT	CASSQGIGTWREHTEAFF
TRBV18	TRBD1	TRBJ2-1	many	TGTGCCAGCTCACCACCTAACAGGGGTGGAAATGAGCAGTTCTTC	CASSPPNRGGNEQFF
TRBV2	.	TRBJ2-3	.	TGTGCCAGCGGGTTGGAAGGGGGGAGCACAGATACGCAGTATTTT	CASGLEGGSTDTQYF
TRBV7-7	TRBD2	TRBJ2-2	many	TGTGCCAGCAGCCCAAGCGGGGCGTTCACCGGGGAGCTGTTTTTT	CASSPSGAFTGELFF
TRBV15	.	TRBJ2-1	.	TGTCCCACCAGCACCAAATTCGCAGAGATCTCCTACAATGAGCAGTTCTTC	CPTSTKFAEISYNEQFF
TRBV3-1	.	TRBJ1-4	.	TGTGCCAGCAGCCAAGCGGGTCGTGAAAAACTGTTTTTT	CASSQAGREKLFF
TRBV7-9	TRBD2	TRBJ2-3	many	TGTGCCAGCAGCTTAGCGGGCCTTTCTAGCGGGAGTTGGAGAACAGATACGCAGTATTTT	CASSLAGLSSGSWRTDTQYF
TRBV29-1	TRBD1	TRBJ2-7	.	TGCAGCGGGTACACCGGGACAGGGCGAAGCGAGCAGTACTTC	CSGYTGTGRSEQYF
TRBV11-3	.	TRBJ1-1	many	TGTGCCAGCAGCCCCCGACAGATCGCTGAAGCTTTCTTT	CASSPRQIAEAFF
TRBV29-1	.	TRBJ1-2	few	TGCAGCGTTGAAAAAAGGGGAGGCTACACCTTC	CSVEKRGGYTF
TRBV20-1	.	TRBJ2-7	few	TGCAGTGCTCCGCATCAGGGGTCCGAGCAGTACTTC	CSAPHQGSEQYF
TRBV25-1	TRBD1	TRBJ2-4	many	TGTGCCAGCAGTGGGGGTGGACAGGCCCTGGACATTCAGTACTTC	CASSGGGQALDIQYF